These T cell receptor beta chains were read from a single sample in a study of blood T cell repertoires in COVID-19. TCRdb's copy holds only in-frame clones and misses some; the assay was immunoSEQ multiplex PCR. The sample consists of approximately 340,000 clones, around 83% of them appearing once. The sequenced material came from peripheral blood. The source of these receptors is a man aged 25 to 45 with active or convalescent COVID-19. Both conserved end residues are part of each CDR3. D genes are given only for firm matches. The size entry is marked missing in some rows and otherwise reads once, few, many or a size class.

cdr3_length d_call j_call v_call clone_size cdr3_aa cdr3_nt
15 TRBD2 TRBJ2-3 TRBV5-4 NA CASSLDSGGANTQYF TGTGCCAGCAGCTTGGATAGCGGGGGGGCTAATACGCAGTATTTT
12 NA TRBJ2-2 TRBV7-6 NA CASSPVARELFF TGTGCCAGCAGCCCCGTTGCGCGGGAGCTGTTTTTT
15 TRBD2 TRBJ2-1 TRBV19 NA CASSKGLAGQNEQFF TGTGCCAGTAGTAAGGGACTAGCGGGTCAGAATGAGCAGTTCTTC
16 NA TRBJ2-3 TRBV6-2/TRBV6-3 NA CASSYSLAAYTDTQYF TGTGCCAGCAGTTACTCGTTAGCGGCTTACACAGATACGCAGTATTTT
14 NA TRBJ2-7 TRBV7-3 NA CASSYMGAGYEQYF TGTGCCAGCAGCTATATGGGGGCGGGCTACGAGCAGTACTTC
16 TRBD1 TRBJ1-2 TRBV2 NA CASSEGYRGRPGGYTF TGTGCCAGCAGTGAAGGATACAGGGGGCGCCCCGGGGGCTACACCTTC
16 NA TRBJ1-2 TRBV27 NA CASSSAPVPANYGYTF TGTGCCAGCAGTTCTGCCCCAGTCCCAGCTAACTATGGCTACACCTTC
13 NA TRBJ1-1 TRBV6-5 once CASSRTTRASAFF TGTGCCAGCAGTAGAACAACGCGAGCGTCGGCTTTCTTT
14 NA TRBJ2-3 TRBV24-1 NA CATKGPSRGDTQYF TGTGCCACCAAAGGCCCCTCGCGGGGAGATACGCAGTATTTT
13 TRBD1 TRBJ1-2 TRBV28 NA CASSIGQGVGYTF TGTGCCAGCAGTATAGGACAGGGGGTTGGCTACACCTTC
16 TRBD2 TRBJ2-1 TRBV28 NA CASSFTSGSSYNEQFF TGTGCCAGCAGTTTTACTAGCGGGAGCTCCTACAATGAGCAGTTCTTC
16 TRBD1 TRBJ2-4 TRBV4-3 NA CASSPLGQAGGGIQYF TGCGCCAGCAGCCCCCTGGGACAGGCTGGTGGTGGCATTCAGTACTTC
13 NA TRBJ2-6 TRBV7-2 once CASSPAGANVLTF TGTGCCAGCAGTCCGGCTGGGGCCAACGTCCTGACTTTC
15 NA TRBJ2-7 TRBV4-3 few CASSQDKRISYEQYF TGCGCCAGCAGCCAAGATAAGCGGATCTCCTACGAGCAGTACTTC
14 TRBD1 TRBJ2-5 TRBV15 NA CATSRRDSQETQYF TGTGCCACCAGCCGTCGGGACAGTCAAGAGACCCAGTACTTC
15 TRBD1 TRBJ1-5 TRBV4-3 NA CASSQVQGGEQPQHF TGCGCCAGCAGCCAAGTACAGGGGGGTGAGCAGCCCCAGCATTTT
12 NA TRBJ2-3 TRBV4-2 NA CASSREQGTQYF TGTGCCAGCAGCCGAGAGCAGGGTACGCAGTATTTT
14 TRBD1 TRBJ1-1 TRBV6-5 NA CASSPGRGPTEAFF TGTGCCAGCAGCCCCGGCAGGGGGCCCACTGAAGCTTTCTTT
15 NA TRBJ2-2 TRBV7-2 NA CASTVGLGNTGELFF TGTGCCAGCACCGTCGGACTGGGGAACACCGGGGAGCTGTTTTTT
12 NA TRBJ1-1 TRBV19 few CASSVMNTEAFF TGTGCCAGTAGTGTTATGAACACTGAAGCTTTCTTT
16 NA TRBJ2-7 TRBV7-9 NA CASSLGSLAASYEQYF TGTGCCAGCAGCTTAGGTAGTTTAGCTGCCTCCTACGAGCAGTACTTC
18 NA TRBJ2-3 TRBV28 once CASSFPSTGALRADTQYF TGTGCCAGCAGTTTCCCTTCGACAGGCGCCTTGAGGGCAGATACGCAGTATTTT
16 TRBD1 TRBJ1-4 TRBV5-1 NA CASSLGQGLANEKLFF TGCGCCAGCAGCCTTGGACAGGGGCTAGCTAATGAAAAACTGTTTTTT
18 TRBD2 TRBJ2-6 TRBV7-6 NA CASSPRGLAGSGANVLTF TGTGCCAGCAGCCCCCGAGGGCTAGCGGGCTCTGGGGCCAACGTCCTGACTTTC
16 TRBD1 TRBJ1-4 TRBV6-2/TRBV6-3 NA CASSTLRQGGSEKLFF TGTGCCAGCAGTACGCTAAGACAGGGGGGAAGTGAAAAACTGTTTTTT
15 TRBD2 TRBJ2-7 TRBV9 once CASSPRLAPSYEQYF TGTGCCAGCAGCCCACGACTAGCGCCTTCCTACGAGCAGTACTTC
15 NA TRBJ1-1 TRBV9 NA CASSKQGSANTEAFF TGTGCCAGCAGCAAGCAGGGTTCCGCGAACACTGAAGCTTTCTTT
20 TRBD1 TRBJ1-4 TRBV4-1 NA CPSSRLPGTGRGRYLEKLFF TGCCCCAGCAGCCGCCTCCCCGGGACAGGAAGGGGTCGCTACCTTGAAAAACTGTTTTTT
15 NA TRBJ1-2 TRBV3-1/TRBV3-2 NA CASSPDGGSAYGYTF TGTGCCAGCAGCCCCGACGGTGGAAGCGCCTATGGCTACACCTTC
14 NA TRBJ1-5 TRBV6-5 NA CASRAPIGGQPQHF TGTGCCAGCAGGGCCCCCATAGGAGGGCAGCCCCAGCATTTT
13 NA TRBJ2-7 TRBV5-4 NA CASSLGGPYEQYF TGTGCCAGCAGCTTGGGGGGGCCCTACGAGCAGTACTTC
10 NA TRBJ1-3 TRBV7-6 NA CASSLAELYF TGTGCCAGCAGCTTGGCGGAGTTATATTTT
18 NA TRBJ1-6 TRBV12-2 once CASRLSVHPTGGDSPLHF TGTGCAAGTCGCTTATCGGTACATCCGACAGGGGGAGATTCACCCCTCCACTTT
15 NA TRBJ2-2 TRBV5-1 NA CASSPQGPNTGELFF TGCGCCAGCAGCCCGCAGGGGCCGAACACCGGGGAGCTGTTTTTT
17 TRBD2 TRBJ2-3 TRBV24-1 NA CATSDFLPTSGTDTQYF TGTGCCACCAGTGATTTCCTTCCTACTAGCGGCACAGATACGCAGTATTTT
13 NA TRBJ2-1 TRBV6-5 NA CASSYEQYNEQFF TGTGCCAGCAGTTACGAACAGTACAATGAGCAGTTCTTC
15 NA TRBJ1-5 TRBV5-6 NA CASSRTDRNNQPQHF TGTGCCAGCAGCAGAACCGACAGGAACAATCAGCCCCAGCATTTT